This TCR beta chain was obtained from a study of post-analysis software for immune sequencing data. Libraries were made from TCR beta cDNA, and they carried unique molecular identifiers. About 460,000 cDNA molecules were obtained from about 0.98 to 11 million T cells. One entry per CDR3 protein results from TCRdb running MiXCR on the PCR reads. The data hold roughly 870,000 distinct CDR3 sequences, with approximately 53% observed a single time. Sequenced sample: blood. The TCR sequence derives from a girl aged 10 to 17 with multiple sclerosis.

The CDR3 bases are TGCGCCAGCAGCTTTCTAGGAGTGTTGGAGGGTGAGCAGTTCTTC. Its translation is CASSFLGVLEGEQFF. The chain links TRBV5-1 to TRBJ2-1; D might be TRBD2 (6 bases). This CDR3 has 15 amino acids. Germline assignment: CDR1 SGHRS and CDR2 YFSETQ. Trimming stripped 2 bases from V and 9 bases from J, with 18 bases between.